The 11 T cell receptor beta chains in this list originate from one sample, sequenced in a study of blood T cell repertoires in COVID-19. Method: immunoSEQ multiplex PCR; TCRdb's copy keeps in-frame clones and lacks some. Here the sample spans over 110,000 clones, roughly 88% being singletons. The sequenced material came from peripheral blood. All receptors derive from a man between 65 and 79 years old with acute or convalescent COVID-19.

The chain couples TRBV2 to TRBJ1-5, with D unresolved. Trimming took 3 bases from V and 2 from J, leaving 8 bases between them. The CDR3 sequence is 14 residues long. Germline CDR1 is SNHLY and CDR2 is FYNNEI. CDR3 protein: CASSDQKGNQPQHF. DNA of the CDR3: TGTGCCAGCAGTGATCAGAAAGGCAATCAGCCCCAGCATTTT.

The rearrangement links TRBV5-6 to TRBJ1-6; 7 bases fit TRBD1. The V gene's germline CDR1 is SGHDT and CDR2 YYEEEE. V lost 0 bases and J lost 0; bases outside the gene matches: 6. The CDR3 contains 18 residues. The CDR3 here is CASSLAGTASSYNSPLHF. DNA of the CDR3: TGTGCCAGCAGCTTGGCCGGGACAGCCAGCTCCTATAATTCACCCCTCCACTTT.

A single count supports this clone. V gene TRBV27 combines with J gene TRBJ2-7; 11 bases agree with TRBD1. The germline gives CDR1 MNHEY, CDR2 SMNVEV (reference sequence). With V trimmed by 4 bases and J by 3 bases, 8 bases remained unmatched. CDR3 length: 16 residues. The CDR3 loop is CASSSDSGTGGYEQYF. The CDR3 DNA is TGTGCCAGCAGTTCGGACTCCGGGACAGGGGGCTACGAGCAGTACTTC.

This clone is a singleton in its sample. The gene calls are TRBV5-1 and TRBJ1-1, with a weak D call TRBD1 (5 bases). CDR1 SGHRS and CDR2 YFSETQ come from the germline V gene. This CDR3 has 14 residues. The germline V and J ends were trimmed by 0 bases and 3 bases, with 9 bases remaining between them. CDR3: CASSLGGEDTEAFF. The CDR3 bases are TGCGCCAGCAGCTTGGGAGGGGAGGACACTGAAGCTTTCTTT. The variable domain in full, completed from reference TRBV5-1 and TRBJ1-1, reads KAGVTQTPRYLIKTRGQQVTLSCSPISGHRSVSWYQQTPGQGLQFLFEYFSETQRNKGNFPGRFSGRQFSNSRSEMNVSTLELGDSALYLCASSLGGEDTEAFFGQGTRLTVV.

This chain links TRBV19 with TRBJ2-3; the D gene is possibly TRBD1 (7 bases). This CDR3 contains 17 residues. Deletions cut 5 bases from V and 2 bases from J, with 20 bases between. CDR1 is LNHDA and CDR2 is SQIVND in the germline V gene (reference sequence). The CDR3 region is CASSASRQGGLTDTQYF. CDR3 nucleotides: TGTGCCAGTAGTGCCTCTCGTCAGGGGGGTCTCACAGATACGCAGTATTTT.

This clone was counted a single time. The chain has TRBV5-1 and TRBJ1-6; D is possibly TRBD1 (5 bases). The CDR3 runs to 17 residues. Germline loops: CDR1 SGHRS, CDR2 YFSETQ. Trimming stripped 5 bases from V and 1 base from J, with 16 bases between. CDR3 DNA: TGCGCCAGCAGTTCGTCGGCAGGGATGTCCTATAATTCACCCCTCCACTTT. Amino acids: CASSSSAGMSYNSPLHF.

This chain uses TRBV19 with TRBJ2-6, with 7 bases aligning to TRBD2. J gave up 0 bases and V 0 bases, and 8 bases lay outside the gene matches. Germline CDR1 LNHDA, CDR2 SQIVND (reference sequence). CDR3 length equals 19 residues. CDR3 sequence reads: CASSIDLSGGSSGANVLTF. As DNA, the CDR3 is TGTGCCAGTAGTATAGATCTATCGGGGGGAAGCTCTGGGGCCAACGTCCTGACTTTC.

The chain is built from TRBV6-2 or TRBV6-3 and TRBJ2-3, with 14 bases that match TRBD2. Per the germline V gene, CDR1 is MNHEY and CDR2 is SVGEGT. V lost 0 bases, J lost 8 bases, and 1 base stayed unmatched. CDR3 length: 15 amino acids. CDR3 in DNA: TGTGCCAGCAGTTACTCAGGACTAGCGGGGGGTACGCAGTATTTT. Its translation: CASSYSGLAGGTQYF.

The chain is built from TRBV7-3 and TRBJ2-1; 11 nucleotides align to TRBD2. The CDR3 extends over 15 amino acids. Looked up from germline, CDR1 is SGHTA and CDR2 is FQGTGA. V lost 5 bases to trimming and J lost 6 bases; unmatched junction nucleotides: 6. The CDR3: CASSPLAGGLNEQFF. The CDR3 coding sequence is TGTGCCAGCAGCCCTCTAGCGGGAGGCCTCAATGAGCAGTTCTTC.

This chain joins TRBV5-1 and TRBJ1-6; D might be TRBD1 (5 bases). V dropped 5 bases and J dropped 10 bases, with 16 bases sitting between them. Looked up from germline, CDR1 is SGHRS and CDR2 is YFSETQ. This CDR3 has 14 amino acids. CDR3 sequence (DNA): TGCGCCAGCAGGGGTACGGGGGAGGGATCACCCCTCCACTTT. Protein: CASRGTGEGSPLHF.

This clone came up once. The J gene is TRBJ2-3, the V gene TRBV5-1, with D possibly being TRBD2 (6 bases). Germline V CDR1 and CDR2: SGHRS, YFSETQ. The CDR3 consists of 17 residues. Deletions cut 2 bases from V and 2 bases from J, with 18 bases between. This chain's CDR3 is CASSLRKGGTFTDTQYF. CDR3 coding DNA: TGCGCCAGCAGCTTAAGGAAGGGAGGCACCTTCACAGATACGCAGTATTTT.